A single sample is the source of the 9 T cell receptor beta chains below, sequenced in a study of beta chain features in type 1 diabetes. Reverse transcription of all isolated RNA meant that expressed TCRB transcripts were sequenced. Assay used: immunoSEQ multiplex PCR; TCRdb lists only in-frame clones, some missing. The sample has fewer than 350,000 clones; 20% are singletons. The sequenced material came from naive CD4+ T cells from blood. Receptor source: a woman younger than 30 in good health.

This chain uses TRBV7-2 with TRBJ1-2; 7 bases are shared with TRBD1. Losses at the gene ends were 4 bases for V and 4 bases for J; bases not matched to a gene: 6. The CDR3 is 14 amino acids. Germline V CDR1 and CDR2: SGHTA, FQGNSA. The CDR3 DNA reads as TGTGCCAGCAGCTCTCCGGGACAGAGCTATGGCTACACCTTC. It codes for CASSSPGQSYGYTF. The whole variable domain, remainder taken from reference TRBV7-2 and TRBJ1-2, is GAGVSQSPSNKVTEKGKDVELRCDPISGHTALYWYRQSLGQGLEFLIYFQGNSAPDKSGLPSDRFSAERTGGSVSTLTIQRTQQEDSAVYLCASSSPGQSYGYTFGSGTRLTVV.

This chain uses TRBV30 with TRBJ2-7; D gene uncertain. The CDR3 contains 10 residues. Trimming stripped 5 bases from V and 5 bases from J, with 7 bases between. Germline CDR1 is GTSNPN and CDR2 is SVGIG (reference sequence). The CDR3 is CAWGRDEQYF. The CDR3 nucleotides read TGTGCCTGGGGCCGGGACGAGCAGTACTTC. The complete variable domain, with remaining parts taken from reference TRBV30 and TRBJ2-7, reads SQTIHQWPATLVQPVGSPLSLECTVEGTSNPNLYWYRQAAGRGLQLLFYSVGIGQISSEVPQNLSASRPQDRQFILSSKKLLLSDSGFYLCAWGRDEQYFGPGTRLTVT.

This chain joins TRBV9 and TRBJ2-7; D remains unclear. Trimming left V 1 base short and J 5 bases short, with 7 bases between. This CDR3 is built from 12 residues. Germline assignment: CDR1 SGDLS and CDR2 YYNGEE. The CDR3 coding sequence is TGTGCCAGCAGCGTACGCGAAGACGAGCAGTACTTC. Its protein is CASSVREDEQYF.

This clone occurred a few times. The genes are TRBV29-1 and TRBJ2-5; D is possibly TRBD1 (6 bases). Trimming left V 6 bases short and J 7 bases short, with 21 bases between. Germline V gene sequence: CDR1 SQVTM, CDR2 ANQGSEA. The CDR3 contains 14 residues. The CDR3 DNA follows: TGCAGCGTCCAGACAGGTCAATCCCTGGGGACCCAGTACTTC. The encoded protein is CSVQTGQSLGTQYF.

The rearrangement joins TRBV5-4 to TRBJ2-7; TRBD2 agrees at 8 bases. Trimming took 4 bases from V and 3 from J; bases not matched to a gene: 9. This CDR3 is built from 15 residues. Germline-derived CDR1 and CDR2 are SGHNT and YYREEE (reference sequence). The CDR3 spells CASSPGAAGGYEQYF. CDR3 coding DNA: TGTGCCAGCAGCCCCGGGGCGGCGGGAGGCTACGAGCAGTACTTC.

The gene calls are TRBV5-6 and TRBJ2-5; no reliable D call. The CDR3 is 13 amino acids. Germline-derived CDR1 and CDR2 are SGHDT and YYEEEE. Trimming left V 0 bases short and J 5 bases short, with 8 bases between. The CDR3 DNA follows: TGTGCCAGCAGCTTGGGAGGTACGGAGACCCAGTACTTC. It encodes CASSLGGTETQYF.

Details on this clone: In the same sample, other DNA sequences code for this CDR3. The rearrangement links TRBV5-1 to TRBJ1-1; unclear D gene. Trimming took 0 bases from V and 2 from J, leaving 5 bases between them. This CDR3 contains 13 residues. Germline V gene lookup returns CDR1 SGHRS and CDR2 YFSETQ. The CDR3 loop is CASSLDSNTEAFF. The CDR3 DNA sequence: TGCGCCAGCAGCTTGGACAGCAACACTGAAGCTTTCTTT.

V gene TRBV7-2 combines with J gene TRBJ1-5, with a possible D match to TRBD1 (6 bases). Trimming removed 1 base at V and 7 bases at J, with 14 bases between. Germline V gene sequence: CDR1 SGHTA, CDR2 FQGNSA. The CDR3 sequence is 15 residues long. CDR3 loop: CASSLVAGQGQPQHF. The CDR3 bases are TGTGCCAGCAGCTTAGTAGCTGGGCAGGGGCAGCCCCAGCATTTT.

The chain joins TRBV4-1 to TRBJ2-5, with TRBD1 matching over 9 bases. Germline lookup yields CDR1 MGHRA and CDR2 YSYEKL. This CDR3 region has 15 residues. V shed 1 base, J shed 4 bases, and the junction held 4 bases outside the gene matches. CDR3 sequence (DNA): TGCGCCAGCAGCCAAGTAAGACAGGGGGGAGAGACCCAGTACTTC. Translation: CASSQVRQGGETQYF.